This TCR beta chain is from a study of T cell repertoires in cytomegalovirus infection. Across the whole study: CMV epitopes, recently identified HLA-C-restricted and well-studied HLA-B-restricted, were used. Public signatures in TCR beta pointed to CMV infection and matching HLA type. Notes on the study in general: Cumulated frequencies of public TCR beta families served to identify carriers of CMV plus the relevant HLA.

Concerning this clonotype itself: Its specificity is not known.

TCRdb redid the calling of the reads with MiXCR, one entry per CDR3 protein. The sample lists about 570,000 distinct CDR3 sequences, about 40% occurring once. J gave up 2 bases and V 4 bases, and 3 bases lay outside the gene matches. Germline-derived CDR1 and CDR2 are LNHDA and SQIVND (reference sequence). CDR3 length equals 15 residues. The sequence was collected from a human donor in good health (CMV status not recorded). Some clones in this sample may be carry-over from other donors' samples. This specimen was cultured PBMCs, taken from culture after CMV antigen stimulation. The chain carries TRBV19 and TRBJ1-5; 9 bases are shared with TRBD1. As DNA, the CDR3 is TGTGCCAGTAGTAAACAGGGGGCCGGCAATCAGCCCCAGCATTTT. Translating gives CASSKQGAGNQPQHF.